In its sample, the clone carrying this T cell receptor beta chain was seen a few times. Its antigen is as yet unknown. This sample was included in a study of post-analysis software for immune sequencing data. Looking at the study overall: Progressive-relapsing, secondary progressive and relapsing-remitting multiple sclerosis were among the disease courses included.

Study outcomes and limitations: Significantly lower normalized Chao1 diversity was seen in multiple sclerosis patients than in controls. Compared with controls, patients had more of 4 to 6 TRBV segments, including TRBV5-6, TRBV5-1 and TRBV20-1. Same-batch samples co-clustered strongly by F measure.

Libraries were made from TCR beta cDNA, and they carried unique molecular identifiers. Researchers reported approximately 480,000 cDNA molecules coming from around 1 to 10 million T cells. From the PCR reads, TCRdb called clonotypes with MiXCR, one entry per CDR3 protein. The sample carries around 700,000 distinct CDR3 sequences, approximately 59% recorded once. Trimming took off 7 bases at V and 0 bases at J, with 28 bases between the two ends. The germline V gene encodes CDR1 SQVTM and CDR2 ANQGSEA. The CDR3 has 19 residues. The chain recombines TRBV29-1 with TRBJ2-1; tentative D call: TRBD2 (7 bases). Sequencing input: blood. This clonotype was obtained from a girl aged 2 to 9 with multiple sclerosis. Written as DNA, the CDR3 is TGCAGCGGGGTATTGACGGGGGGCGTAGCGACCAGCTCCTACAATGAGCAGTTCTTC. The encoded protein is CSGVLTGGVATSSYNEQFF.